The following is a T cell receptor beta chain sequence with its context. This sample is drawn from a study of blood T cell repertoires in COVID-19. Study as a whole: In each case, the material was cDNA or gDNA derived from T cells, B-cell-depleted T cells, or PBMCs.

The data were produced by immunoSEQ multiplex PCR, yet TCRdb's version contains in-frame clones alone and is incomplete. This sample has approximately 100,000 clones, with 75% to 90% found just once. V shed 0 bases, J shed 7 bases, and the junction held 12 bases outside the gene matches. The CDR3 length is 17 residues. Germline loops: CDR1 SGHKS, CDR2 YYEKEE (reference sequence). This clonotype was sampled from a human donor in a cohort sampled during active COVID-19. The sequenced sample was peripheral blood. The chain couples TRBV5-5 to TRBJ2-1, with 8 bases lining up with TRBD2. Here the CDR3 DNA reads TGTGCCAGCAGCTTGGCCGGGAGGGGCCCGGGGTTTAATGAGCAGTTCTTC. Protein: CASSLAGRGPGFNEQFF.